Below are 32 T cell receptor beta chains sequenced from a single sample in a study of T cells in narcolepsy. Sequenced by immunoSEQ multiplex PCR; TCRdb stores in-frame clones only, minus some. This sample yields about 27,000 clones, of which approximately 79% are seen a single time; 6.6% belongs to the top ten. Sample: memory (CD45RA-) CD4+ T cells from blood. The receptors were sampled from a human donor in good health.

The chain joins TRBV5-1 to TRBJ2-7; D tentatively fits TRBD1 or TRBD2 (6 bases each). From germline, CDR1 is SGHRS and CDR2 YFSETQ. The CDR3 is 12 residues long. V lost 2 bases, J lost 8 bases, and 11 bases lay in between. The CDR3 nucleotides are TGCGCCAGCAGCTTTGGGGGGCGCAAGCAGTACTTC. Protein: CASSFGGRKQYF.

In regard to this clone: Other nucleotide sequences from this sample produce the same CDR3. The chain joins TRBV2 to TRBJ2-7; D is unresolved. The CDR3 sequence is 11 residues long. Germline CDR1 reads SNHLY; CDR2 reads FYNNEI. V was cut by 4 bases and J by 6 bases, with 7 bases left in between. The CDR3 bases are TGTGCCAGCAGTGTTTTCCTCGAGCAGTACTTC. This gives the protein CASSVFLEQYF.

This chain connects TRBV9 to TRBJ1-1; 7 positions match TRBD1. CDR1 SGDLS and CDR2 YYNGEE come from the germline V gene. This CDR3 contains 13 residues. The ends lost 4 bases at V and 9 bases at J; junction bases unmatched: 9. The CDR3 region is CASSPHPGQKAFF. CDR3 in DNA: TGTGCCAGCAGCCCACACCCGGGACAGAAAGCTTTCTTT.

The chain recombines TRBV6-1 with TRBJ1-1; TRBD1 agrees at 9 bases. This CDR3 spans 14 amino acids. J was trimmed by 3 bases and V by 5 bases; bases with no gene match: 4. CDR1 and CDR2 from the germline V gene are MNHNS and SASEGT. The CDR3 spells CASSRDRADTEAFF. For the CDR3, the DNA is TGTGCCAGCAGTAGGGACAGGGCGGACACTGAAGCTTTCTTT.

The CDR3 sequence: CASTDLSGRAGSYNEQFF. The CDR3, as DNA: TGTGCCAGTACCGACCTTAGCGGGAGGGCCGGTTCCTACAATGAGCAGTTCTTC. The chain links TRBV19 to TRBJ2-1; 11 bases are a match to TRBD2. The V gene's germline CDR1 is LNHDA and CDR2 SQIVND (reference sequence). This CDR3 has 18 amino acids. Trimming at V came to 7 bases and at J to 1 base, leaving 12 bases not matched to a gene.

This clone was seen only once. The CDR3 nucleotides are TGTGCCAGCACTCCTCGGGACAGGGCGCTAGGTTCACCCCTCCACTTT. Protein: CASTPRDRALGSPLHF. The chain has TRBV5-6 and TRBJ1-6; 9 nucleotides match TRBD1. The germline V gene encodes CDR1 SGHDT and CDR2 YYEEEE. With V trimmed by 6 bases and J by 9 bases, 13 bases remained unmatched. The CDR3 is 16 residues long.

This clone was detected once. CDR3 sequence: CASSSPNPNYGYTF. The CDR3 DNA follows: TGTGCCAGCAGTTCCCCAAACCCAAACTATGGCTACACCTTC. The V and J genes are TRBV28 and TRBJ1-2; no firm D call. CDR1 is MDHEN and CDR2 is SYDVKM in the germline V gene. The V end lost 4 bases, the J end lost 2 bases, and 11 bases lay between the germline ends. This CDR3 is built from 14 residues.

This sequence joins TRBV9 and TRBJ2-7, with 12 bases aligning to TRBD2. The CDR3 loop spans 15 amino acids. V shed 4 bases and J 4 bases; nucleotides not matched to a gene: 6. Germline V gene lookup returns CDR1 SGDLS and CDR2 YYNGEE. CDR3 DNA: TGTGCCAGCAGCCCCGGCCTAGCGGGGGGGTACGAGCAGTACTTC. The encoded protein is CASSPGLAGGYEQYF.

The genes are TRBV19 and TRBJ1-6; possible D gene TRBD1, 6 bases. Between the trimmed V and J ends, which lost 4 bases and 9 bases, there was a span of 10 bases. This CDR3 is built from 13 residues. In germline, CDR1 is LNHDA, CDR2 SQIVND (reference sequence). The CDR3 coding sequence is TGTGCCAGTAGTACGGAGGACAGTTCACCCCTCCACTTT. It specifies CASSTEDSSPLHF.

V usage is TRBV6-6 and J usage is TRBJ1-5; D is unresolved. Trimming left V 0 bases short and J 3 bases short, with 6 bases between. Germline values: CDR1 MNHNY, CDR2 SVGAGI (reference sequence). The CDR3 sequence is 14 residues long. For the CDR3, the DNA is TGTGCCAGCAGTTACTCTGCAGTCAATCAGCCCCAGCATTTT. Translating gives CASSYSAVNQPQHF.

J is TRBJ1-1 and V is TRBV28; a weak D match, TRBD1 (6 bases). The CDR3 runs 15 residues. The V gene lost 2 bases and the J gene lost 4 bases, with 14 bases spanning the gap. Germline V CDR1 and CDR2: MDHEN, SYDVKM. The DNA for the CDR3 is TGTGCCAGCAGTTTACACGGGGGGCGTATCACTGAAGCTTTCTTT. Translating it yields CASSLHGGRITEAFF. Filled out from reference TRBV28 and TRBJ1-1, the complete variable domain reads DVKVTQSSRYLVKRTGEKVFLECVQDMDHENMFWYRQDPGLGLRLIYFSYDVKMKEKGDIPEGYSVSREKKERFSLILESASTNQTSMYLCASSLHGGRITEAFFGQGTRLTVV.

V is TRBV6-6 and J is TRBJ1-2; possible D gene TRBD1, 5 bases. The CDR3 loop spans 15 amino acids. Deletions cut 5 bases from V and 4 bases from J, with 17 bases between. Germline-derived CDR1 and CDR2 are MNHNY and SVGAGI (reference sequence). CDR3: CASSPITMTVYGYTF. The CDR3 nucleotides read TGTGCCAGCAGTCCTATCACAATGACAGTCTATGGCTACACCTTC.

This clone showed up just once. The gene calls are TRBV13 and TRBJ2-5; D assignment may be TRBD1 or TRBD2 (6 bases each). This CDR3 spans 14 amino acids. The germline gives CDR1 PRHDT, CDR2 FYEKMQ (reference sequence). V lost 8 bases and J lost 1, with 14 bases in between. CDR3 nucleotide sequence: TGTGCCAGCTCCCTGGGGGGCTTCCAAGAGACCCAGTACTTC. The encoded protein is CASSLGGFQETQYF.

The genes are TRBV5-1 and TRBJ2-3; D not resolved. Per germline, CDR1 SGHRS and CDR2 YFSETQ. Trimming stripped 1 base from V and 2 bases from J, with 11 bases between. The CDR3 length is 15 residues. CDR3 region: CASSLKGSDTDTQYF. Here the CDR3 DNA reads TGCGCCAGCAGCTTGAAGGGTTCAGACACAGATACGCAGTATTTT.

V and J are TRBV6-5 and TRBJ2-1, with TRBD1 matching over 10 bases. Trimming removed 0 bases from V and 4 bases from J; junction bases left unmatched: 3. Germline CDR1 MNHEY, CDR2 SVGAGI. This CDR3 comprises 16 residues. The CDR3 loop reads CASSYSGQGVYNEQFF. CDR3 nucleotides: TGTGCCAGCAGTTACTCAGGACAGGGGGTGTACAATGAGCAGTTCTTC.

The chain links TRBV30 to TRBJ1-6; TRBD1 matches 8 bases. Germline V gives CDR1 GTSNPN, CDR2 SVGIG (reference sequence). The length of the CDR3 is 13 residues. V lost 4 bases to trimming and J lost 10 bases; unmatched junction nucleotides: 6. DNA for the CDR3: TGTGCCTGGAATGACAGGGGAGCATCACCCCTCCACTTT. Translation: CAWNDRGASPLHF.

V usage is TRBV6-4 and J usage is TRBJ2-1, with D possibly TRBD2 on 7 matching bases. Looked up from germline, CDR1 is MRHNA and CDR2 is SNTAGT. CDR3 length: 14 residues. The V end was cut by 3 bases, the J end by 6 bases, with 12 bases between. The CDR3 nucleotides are TGTGCCAGCAGTGAAGGGGGGGAAAGCAATGAGCAGTTCTTC. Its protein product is CASSEGGESNEQFF.

The CDR3 DNA is TGCGCCAGCAGCTTGGGGTCAGGGGAAGGCTACACCTTC. This codes for CASSLGSGEGYTF. This rearrangement joins TRBV5-1 to TRBJ1-2, with D perhaps TRBD1 (6 bases). Deletions cut 0 bases from V and 8 bases from J, with 11 bases between. Germline loops: CDR1 SGHRS, CDR2 YFSETQ. The CDR3 length is 13 residues.

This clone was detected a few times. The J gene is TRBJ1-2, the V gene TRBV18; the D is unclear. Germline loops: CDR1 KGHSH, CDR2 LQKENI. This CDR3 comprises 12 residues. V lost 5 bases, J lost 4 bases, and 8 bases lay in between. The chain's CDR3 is CASSNNGYGYTF. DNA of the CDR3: TGTGCCAGCTCAAATAACGGCTATGGCTACACCTTC.

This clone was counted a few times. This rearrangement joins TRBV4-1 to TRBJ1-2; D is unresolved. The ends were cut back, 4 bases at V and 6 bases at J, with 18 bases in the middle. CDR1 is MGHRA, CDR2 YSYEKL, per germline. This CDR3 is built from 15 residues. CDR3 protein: CASSLPGRARNGYTF. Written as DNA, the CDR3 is TGCGCCAGCAGCCTCCCCGGTCGGGCCCGAAATGGCTACACCTTC.

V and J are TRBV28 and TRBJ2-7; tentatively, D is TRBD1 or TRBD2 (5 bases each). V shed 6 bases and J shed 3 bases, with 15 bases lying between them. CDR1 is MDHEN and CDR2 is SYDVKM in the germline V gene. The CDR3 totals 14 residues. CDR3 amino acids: CASSLTGALYEQYF. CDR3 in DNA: TGTGCCAGCAGCCTGACCGGGGCTCTCTACGAGCAGTACTTC.

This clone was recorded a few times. CDR3 in amino acids: CASSYYMGQTNSPLHF. CDR3 nucleotide sequence: TGTGCCAGCAGCTATTACATGGGACAGACTAATTCACCCCTCCACTTT. The chain joins TRBV7-2 to TRBJ1-6, with 7 nucleotides matching TRBD1. CDR3 size: 16 residues. Unmatched junction bases numbered 9, after V lost 4 bases and J lost 6 bases. Germline V gene lookup returns CDR1 SGHTA and CDR2 FQGNSA.

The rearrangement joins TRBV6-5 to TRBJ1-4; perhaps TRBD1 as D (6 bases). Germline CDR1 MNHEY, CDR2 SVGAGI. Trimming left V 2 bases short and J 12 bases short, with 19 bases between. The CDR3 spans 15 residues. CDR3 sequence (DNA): TGTGCCAGCAGTTACCGGGCGCAGGGGTCTTGGGAACTGTTTTTT. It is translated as CASSYRAQGSWELFF.

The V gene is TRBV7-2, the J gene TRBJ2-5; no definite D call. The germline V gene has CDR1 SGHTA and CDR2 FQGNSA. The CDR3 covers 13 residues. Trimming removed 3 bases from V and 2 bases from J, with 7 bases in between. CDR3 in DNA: TGTGCCAGCAGCTTTCCACCTCAAGAGACCCAGTACTTC. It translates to CASSFPPQETQYF. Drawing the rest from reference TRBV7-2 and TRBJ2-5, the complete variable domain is GAGVSQSPSNKVTEKGKDVELRCDPISGHTALYWYRQSLGQGLEFLIYFQGNSAPDKSGLPSDRFSAERTGGSVSTLTIQRTQQEDSAVYLCASSFPPQETQYFGPGTRLLVL.

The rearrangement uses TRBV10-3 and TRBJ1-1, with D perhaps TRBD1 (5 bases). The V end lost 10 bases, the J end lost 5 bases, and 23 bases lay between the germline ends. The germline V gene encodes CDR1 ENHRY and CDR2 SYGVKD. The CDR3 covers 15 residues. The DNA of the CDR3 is TGTGCCACCGCTGGCTCGGAGGGGAAGGATACTGAAGCTTTCTTT. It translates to CATAGSEGKDTEAFF.

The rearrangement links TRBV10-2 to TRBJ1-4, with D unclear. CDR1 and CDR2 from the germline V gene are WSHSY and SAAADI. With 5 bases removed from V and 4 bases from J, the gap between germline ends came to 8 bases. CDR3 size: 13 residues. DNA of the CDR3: TGCGCCAGCAGTAAACTGATTAATGAAAAACTGTTTTTT. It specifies CASSKLINEKLFF.

The CDR3 sequence: CASSPRTGGYEQYF. CDR3 in DNA: TGTGCCAGCAGTCCGAGGACAGGGGGCTACGAGCAGTACTTC. This chain connects TRBV27 to TRBJ2-7, with 10 positions matching TRBD1. CDR1 is MNHEY and CDR2 is SMNVEV in the germline V gene (reference sequence). This CDR3 has 14 residues. J lost 3 bases, V lost 5 bases, and 4 bases had no gene match.

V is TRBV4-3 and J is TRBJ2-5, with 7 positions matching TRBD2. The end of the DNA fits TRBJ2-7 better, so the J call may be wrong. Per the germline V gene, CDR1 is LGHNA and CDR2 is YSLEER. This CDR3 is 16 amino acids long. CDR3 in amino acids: CASSQGVGGSSYEQYF. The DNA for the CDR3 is TGCGCCAGCAGCCAAGGGGTCGGGGGGAGCTCCTACGAGCAGTACTTC.

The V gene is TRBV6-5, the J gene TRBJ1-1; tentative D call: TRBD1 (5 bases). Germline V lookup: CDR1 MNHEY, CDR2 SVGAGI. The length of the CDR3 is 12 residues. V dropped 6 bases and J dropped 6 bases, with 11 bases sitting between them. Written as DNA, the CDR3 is TGTGCCAGCAGCTCCCCACAGGCTGAAGCTTTCTTT. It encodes CASSSPQAEAFF.

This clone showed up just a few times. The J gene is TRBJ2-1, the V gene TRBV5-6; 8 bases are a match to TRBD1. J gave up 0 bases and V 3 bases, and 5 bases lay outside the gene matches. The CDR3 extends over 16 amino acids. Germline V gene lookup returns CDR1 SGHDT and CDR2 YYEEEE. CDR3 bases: TGTGCCAGCAGCTCCCCGGGACAGGTCTCCTACAATGAGCAGTTCTTC. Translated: CASSSPGQVSYNEQFF.

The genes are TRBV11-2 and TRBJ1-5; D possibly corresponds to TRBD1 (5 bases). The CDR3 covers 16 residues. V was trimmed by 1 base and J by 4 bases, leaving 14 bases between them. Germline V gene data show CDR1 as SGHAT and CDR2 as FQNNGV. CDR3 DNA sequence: TGTGCCAGCAGCTTAGGGGCGACAGCTGGTAATCAGCCCCAGCATTTT. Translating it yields CASSLGATAGNQPQHF.

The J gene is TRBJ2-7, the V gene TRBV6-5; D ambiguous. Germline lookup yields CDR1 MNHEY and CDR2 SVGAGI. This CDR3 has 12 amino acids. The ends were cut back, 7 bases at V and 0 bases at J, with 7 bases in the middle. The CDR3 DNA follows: TGTGCCAGCATCTGGGGCTCCTACGAGCAGTACTTC. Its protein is CASIWGSYEQYF.